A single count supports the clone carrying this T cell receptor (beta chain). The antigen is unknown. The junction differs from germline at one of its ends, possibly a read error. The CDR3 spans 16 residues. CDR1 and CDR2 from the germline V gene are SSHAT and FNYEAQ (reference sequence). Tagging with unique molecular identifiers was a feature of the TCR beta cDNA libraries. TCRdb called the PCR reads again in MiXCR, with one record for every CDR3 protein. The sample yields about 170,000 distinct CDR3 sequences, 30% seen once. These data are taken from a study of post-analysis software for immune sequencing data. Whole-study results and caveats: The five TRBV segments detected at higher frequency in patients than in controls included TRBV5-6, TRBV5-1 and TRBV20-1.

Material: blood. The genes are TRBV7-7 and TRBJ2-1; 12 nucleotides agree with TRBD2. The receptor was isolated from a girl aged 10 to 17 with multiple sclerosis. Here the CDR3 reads CASSPLAGGIYSEQFF. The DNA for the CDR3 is TGTGCCAGCAGCCCTCTAGCGGGAGGGATATACAGTGAGCAGTTCTTC.